The 19 T cell receptor beta chains presented below share a single source sample, sequenced in a study of cytomegalovirus exposure and HLA in healthy donors (dated by TCRdb to 2015 to 2018). Library method: the immunoSEQ multiplex PCR assay. For the multiplex PCR, a mixture combining 60 forward primers for TCR Vbeta segments and 13 reverse primers for TCR Jbeta segments was used. TCRdb obtained this table from immuneACCESS and retained in-frame rearrangements with V and J assigned. These tables miss some clones; where compared with another copy, unresolved V genes account for less than half of the shortfall, and the remainder is unexplained. A total of a few hundred thousand clones appear in this sample, over 75% of them only once. In total, the top ten clones hold around 1.8% of the sample. Sequencing input: PBMCs. Receptors were obtained from a young man in good health and CMV-seronegative.

This clone was counted only a few times. J is TRBJ2-1 and V is TRBV6-5, with TRBD2 as a possible D gene (6 bases). The V end lost 10 bases, the J end lost 7 bases, and 20 bases lay between the germline ends. CDR1 is MNHEY, CDR2 SVGAGI, per germline. The CDR3 contains 14 residues. This chain's CDR3 is CATERELAMNEQFF. The CDR3 nucleotides are TGTGCCACAGAACGGGAACTAGCAATGAATGAGCAGTTCTTC.

This chain links TRBV5-1 with TRBJ2-5, with D possibly matching TRBD1 (6 bases). Germline V gene sequence: CDR1 SGHRS, CDR2 YFSETQ. V lost 0 bases and J lost 1, with 22 bases in between. This CDR3 region has 19 residues. The CDR3 spells CASSLEWGLGTRPQETQYF. CDR3 sequence (DNA): TGCGCCAGCAGCTTGGAATGGGGTTTAGGGACAAGACCCCAAGAGACCCAGTACTTC. Filled out from reference TRBV5-1 and TRBJ2-5, the complete variable domain reads KAGVTQTPRYLIKTRGQQVTLSCSPISGHRSVSWYQQTPGQGLQFLFEYFSETQRNKGNFPGRFSGRQFSNSRSEMNVSTLELGDSALYLCASSLEWGLGTRPQETQYFGPGTRLLVL.

The chain recombines TRBV13 with TRBJ2-7; no reliable D call. The CDR3 length is 16 residues. Trimming took 1 base from V and 3 from J, leaving 16 bases between them. The germline gives CDR1 PRHDT, CDR2 FYEKMQ (reference sequence). CDR3 DNA sequence: TGTGCCAGCAGCTTAGCAGAGACTCAATCACACTACGAGCAGTACTTC. Translating gives CASSLAETQSHYEQYF.

The chain is built from TRBV5-6 and TRBJ1-1, with 9 nucleotides matching TRBD1. This CDR3 spans 17 amino acids. Trimming removed 0 bases from V and 1 base from J; junction bases left unmatched: 7. Germline V CDR1 and CDR2: SGHDT, YYEEEE. The CDR3 bases are TGTGCCAGCAGCTTGGGCAGGACAGGGGTCGGGAACACTGAAGCTTTCTTT. Translating gives CASSLGRTGVGNTEAFF.

This chain uses TRBV27 with TRBJ2-1, with 7 bases that match TRBD1. The germline V gene has CDR1 MNHEY and CDR2 SMNVEV (reference sequence). The CDR3 has 14 residues. The trim removed 7 bases at V and 0 bases at J, leaving 3 bases unmatched. The CDR3 here is CASTTGASYNEQFF. The CDR3 bases are TGTGCCAGCACAACAGGGGCCTCCTACAATGAGCAGTTCTTC.

This chain links TRBV28 with TRBJ1-2; D uncertain. V dropped 4 bases and J dropped 0 bases, with 9 bases sitting between them. This CDR3 has 14 amino acids. The germline V gene encodes CDR1 MDHEN and CDR2 SYDVKM. The CDR3 region is CASSSGEANYGYTF. CDR3 in DNA: TGTGCCAGCAGTTCTGGGGAGGCTAACTATGGCTACACCTTC.

This clone was seen a handful of times. The V call is TRBV6-5, the J call TRBJ1-3, with 7 positions matching TRBD1. The CDR3 has 15 amino acids. Germline trimming cut 7 bases from V and 2 bases from J; bases unmatched to any gene: 8. The germline CDR1 and CDR2 sequences are MNHEY and SVGAGI. The DNA of the CDR3 is TGTGCCAGCAAAGAATCAGGGGGTGCTGGAAACACCATATATTTT. Translated: CASKESGGAGNTIYF.

This rearrangement joins TRBV5-8 to TRBJ2-3; D may be TRBD1 (5 bases). This CDR3 is 13 amino acids long. Trimming stripped 4 bases from V and 4 bases from J, with 10 bases between. CDR1 SGHTS and CDR2 YDEGEE come from the germline V gene. The CDR3 region is CASSEQAADTQYF. CDR3 coding DNA: TGTGCCAGCAGCGAACAGGCCGCAGATACGCAGTATTTT.

The CDR3: CASSHGQGKLTEAFF. The CDR3 nucleotides are TGCGCCAGCAGCCACGGACAGGGAAAATTAACTGAAGCTTTCTTT. This sequence joins TRBV5-1 and TRBJ1-1, with 8 bases that match TRBD1. The CDR3 spans 15 residues. With 4 bases clipped from V and 5 bases from J, the junction kept 10 bases outside the gene matches. Germline CDR1 is SGHRS and CDR2 is YFSETQ.

This chain links TRBV7-6 with TRBJ2-2, with 12 bases matching TRBD2. Looked up from germline, CDR1 is SGHVS and CDR2 is FNYEAQ. The CDR3 covers 16 residues. V dropped 3 bases and J dropped 6; count of bases not matched to a gene: 5. Here the CDR3 reads CASSFLAGGPAGELFF. In DNA, the CDR3 is TGTGCCAGCAGCTTCCTAGCGGGGGGGCCCGCCGGGGAGCTGTTTTTT.

The genes are TRBV28 and TRBJ1-2; D is possibly TRBD1 (5 bases). The length of the CDR3 is 19 residues. Germline V gene lookup returns CDR1 MDHEN and CDR2 SYDVKM. V lost 1 base and J 0 bases, leaving 21 bases between the germline ends. The CDR3 spells CASSLFGYSGTQANYGYTF. The CDR3 DNA follows: TGTGCCAGCAGTTTATTCGGGTACTCAGGGACTCAAGCTAACTATGGCTACACCTTC.

J is TRBJ2-7 and V is TRBV5-6, with D uncertain. The V gene's germline CDR1 is SGHDT and CDR2 YYEEEE. The germline V and J ends were trimmed by 1 base and 12 bases, with 14 bases remaining between them. CDR3 size: 12 residues. The CDR3 coding sequence is TGTGCCAGCAGCTTGTATCGCGGTCTGCCGTACTTC. Translating gives CASSLYRGLPYF.

The chain recombines TRBV4-3 with TRBJ2-5, with D perhaps TRBD2 (5 bases). The CDR3 loop spans 15 amino acids. Between the trimmed V and J ends, which lost 1 base and 4 bases, there was a span of 13 bases. The germline CDR1 and CDR2 sequences are LGHNA and YSLEER. In nucleotides, the CDR3 is TGCGCCAGCAGCCAAGTCCCGGGGAGAGGAGAGACCCAGTACTTC. Its protein is CASSQVPGRGETQYF.

The chain uses TRBV19 and TRBJ1-1; TRBD1 is a possible D gene (6 bases). Per the germline V gene, CDR1 is LNHDA and CDR2 is SQIVND (reference sequence). The CDR3 has 15 residues. V was cut by 7 bases and J by 0 bases, with 15 bases left in between. The CDR3 nucleotides are TGTGCCAGTAAACTACCGGGACATCTGAACACTGAAGCTTTCTTT. As protein: CASKLPGHLNTEAFF.

The V call is TRBV28, the J call TRBJ2-7; D remains ambiguous. V shed 3 bases and J shed 5 bases, with 5 bases lying between them. Germline V lookup: CDR1 MDHEN, CDR2 SYDVKM. This CDR3 region has 11 residues. For the CDR3, the DNA is TGTGCCAGCAGTTTTTATAACGAGCAGTACTTC. It is translated as CASSFYNEQYF.

This chain joins TRBV12-2 and TRBJ2-3; TRBD2, as called in the table, went unchecked against the DNA. TRBV12-2 is assigned pseudogene status. The CDR3 consists of 16 residues. CDR3 amino acids: CASRLALAGGKDTQYF. In DNA form, the CDR3 reads TGTGCAAGTCGCTTAGCGCTAGCGGGAGGGAAAGATACGCAGTATTTT.

The chain has TRBV5-6 and TRBJ1-6; D unclear. This CDR3 comprises 16 residues. V dropped 0 bases and J dropped 9 bases, with 16 bases sitting between them. From germline, CDR1 is SGHDT and CDR2 YYEEEE. The CDR3 DNA sequence: TGTGCCAGCAGCTTGGAGGAGGGTTGGACTAGTTCACCCCTCCACTTT. It encodes CASSLEEGWTSSPLHF.

This clone has only one observation. J is TRBJ2-1 and V is TRBV9, with D tentatively TRBD1 (7 bases). CDR1 is SGDLS, CDR2 YYNGEE, per germline. The V and J ends lost 1 base and 0 bases respectively, with 11 bases between them. The CDR3 has 16 amino acids. The CDR3 is CASSVWGDSSYNEQFF. The CDR3 region has the DNA TGTGCCAGCAGCGTATGGGGGGACAGCTCCTACAATGAGCAGTTCTTC.

This clone was seen a few times. V usage is TRBV19 and J usage is TRBJ2-7; TRBD1 aligns across 8 bases. This CDR3 has 15 amino acids. V dropped 0 bases and J dropped 3; count of bases not matched to a gene: 4. Germline assignment: CDR1 LNHDA and CDR2 SQIVND (reference sequence). The CDR3 reads CASSIEDREIYEQYF. The CDR3 nucleotides are TGTGCCAGTAGTATAGAGGACAGGGAGATCTACGAGCAGTACTTC.